This record looks at one T cell receptor (beta chain) sequence and its context. Its antigen is currently unknown. This sample is part of a study of persistence of HIV-infected CD4 T cells. Background on the study: A couple of participants gave one leukapheresis sample; others gave up to roughly 180 mL blood repeatedly. Anti-CD3/anti-CD28 beads activated more cells than antigen stimulation did.

Cells were stimulated nonspecifically with anti-CD3/anti-CD28 magnetic beads. Sorting of responding CD4+ T cells relied on upregulated CD40 ligand together with CD69. Suppressive ART was started during chronic HIV-1 infection in these adults. This was the immunoSEQ version 4 assay in survey mode. Each sample used up to 1 ug genomic DNA diluted to about 10 ng/uL. Generated by immunoSEQ multiplex PCR, the TCRdb table keeps only in-frame clones and is missing some. The sample includes 37,000 or so clones, approximately 88% of them seen just once. The sequenced sample was CD4+ T cells sorted from PBMCs after roughly 20-hour stimulation, obtained from a patient who received antiretroviral therapy. This clonotype originated in an adult man with HIV who was CMV-seropositive.

The CDR3 bases are TGTGCCAGCACCTCGTCCGGGGGTAGGAATGAGCAGTTCTTC. Translated: CASTSSGGRNEQFF. The chain uses TRBV3-1 (or the pseudogene TRBV3-2) and TRBJ2-1, with a weak D call TRBD2 (6 bases). Trimming removed 7 bases at V and 7 bases at J, with 17 bases between. From germline, CDR1 is LGHDT and CDR2 YNNKEL (reference sequence). The CDR3 consists of 14 residues.